This T cell receptor (beta chain) stems from a study of blood T cells in healthy people across ages. Germline V lookup: CDR1 MDHEN, CDR2 SYDVKM. This CDR3 has 13 residues. PCR was performed a second time for 7 to 11 cycles using a sample-barcoded 5' primer and a J-beta primer mix. TCRdb analysed the 5' RACE reads with MiXCR anew, one entry per CDR3 protein. The sample comprises approximately 350,000 distinct CDR3 sequences, about 49% of which are singletons, and 45% to 65% rests with the top ten. With respect to this clonotype: The germline gene is not matched at one end of the junction; a read error may be the cause.

The V gene is TRBV28, the J gene TRBJ2-7; the match to TRBD1 covers 7 bases. Sequenced input: blood. This TCR was recovered from a man between 60 and 75 years old in good health. The CDR3 here is CASRPGQTYEQCF. Written as DNA, the CDR3 is TGTGCCAGCAGGCCGGGACAGACCTACGAGCAGTGCTTC.